This TCR beta chain appears in the sequencing data of a study of cytomegalovirus exposure and HLA in healthy donors. The study ran its PCR with 60 Vbeta and 13 Jbeta primers. Measured with immunoSEQ multiplex PCR; TCRdb has only the in-frame clones, and not every one. The table records approximately 190,000 clones, 75% to 85% of them present only once. V was trimmed by 0 bases and J by 4 bases, leaving 10 bases between them. CDR1 SGHDT and CDR2 YYEEEE come from the germline V gene. This CDR3 is 14 amino acids long. Source material: PBMCs. The chain joins TRBV5-6 to TRBJ1-2; D is undetermined. This TCR was recovered from a woman aged 18-29 years in good health and CMV-seropositive. The CDR3 DNA reads TGTGCCAGCAGCTTGGGAAGCGCTCTCTATGGCTACACCTTC. Translated: CASSLGSALYGYTF.